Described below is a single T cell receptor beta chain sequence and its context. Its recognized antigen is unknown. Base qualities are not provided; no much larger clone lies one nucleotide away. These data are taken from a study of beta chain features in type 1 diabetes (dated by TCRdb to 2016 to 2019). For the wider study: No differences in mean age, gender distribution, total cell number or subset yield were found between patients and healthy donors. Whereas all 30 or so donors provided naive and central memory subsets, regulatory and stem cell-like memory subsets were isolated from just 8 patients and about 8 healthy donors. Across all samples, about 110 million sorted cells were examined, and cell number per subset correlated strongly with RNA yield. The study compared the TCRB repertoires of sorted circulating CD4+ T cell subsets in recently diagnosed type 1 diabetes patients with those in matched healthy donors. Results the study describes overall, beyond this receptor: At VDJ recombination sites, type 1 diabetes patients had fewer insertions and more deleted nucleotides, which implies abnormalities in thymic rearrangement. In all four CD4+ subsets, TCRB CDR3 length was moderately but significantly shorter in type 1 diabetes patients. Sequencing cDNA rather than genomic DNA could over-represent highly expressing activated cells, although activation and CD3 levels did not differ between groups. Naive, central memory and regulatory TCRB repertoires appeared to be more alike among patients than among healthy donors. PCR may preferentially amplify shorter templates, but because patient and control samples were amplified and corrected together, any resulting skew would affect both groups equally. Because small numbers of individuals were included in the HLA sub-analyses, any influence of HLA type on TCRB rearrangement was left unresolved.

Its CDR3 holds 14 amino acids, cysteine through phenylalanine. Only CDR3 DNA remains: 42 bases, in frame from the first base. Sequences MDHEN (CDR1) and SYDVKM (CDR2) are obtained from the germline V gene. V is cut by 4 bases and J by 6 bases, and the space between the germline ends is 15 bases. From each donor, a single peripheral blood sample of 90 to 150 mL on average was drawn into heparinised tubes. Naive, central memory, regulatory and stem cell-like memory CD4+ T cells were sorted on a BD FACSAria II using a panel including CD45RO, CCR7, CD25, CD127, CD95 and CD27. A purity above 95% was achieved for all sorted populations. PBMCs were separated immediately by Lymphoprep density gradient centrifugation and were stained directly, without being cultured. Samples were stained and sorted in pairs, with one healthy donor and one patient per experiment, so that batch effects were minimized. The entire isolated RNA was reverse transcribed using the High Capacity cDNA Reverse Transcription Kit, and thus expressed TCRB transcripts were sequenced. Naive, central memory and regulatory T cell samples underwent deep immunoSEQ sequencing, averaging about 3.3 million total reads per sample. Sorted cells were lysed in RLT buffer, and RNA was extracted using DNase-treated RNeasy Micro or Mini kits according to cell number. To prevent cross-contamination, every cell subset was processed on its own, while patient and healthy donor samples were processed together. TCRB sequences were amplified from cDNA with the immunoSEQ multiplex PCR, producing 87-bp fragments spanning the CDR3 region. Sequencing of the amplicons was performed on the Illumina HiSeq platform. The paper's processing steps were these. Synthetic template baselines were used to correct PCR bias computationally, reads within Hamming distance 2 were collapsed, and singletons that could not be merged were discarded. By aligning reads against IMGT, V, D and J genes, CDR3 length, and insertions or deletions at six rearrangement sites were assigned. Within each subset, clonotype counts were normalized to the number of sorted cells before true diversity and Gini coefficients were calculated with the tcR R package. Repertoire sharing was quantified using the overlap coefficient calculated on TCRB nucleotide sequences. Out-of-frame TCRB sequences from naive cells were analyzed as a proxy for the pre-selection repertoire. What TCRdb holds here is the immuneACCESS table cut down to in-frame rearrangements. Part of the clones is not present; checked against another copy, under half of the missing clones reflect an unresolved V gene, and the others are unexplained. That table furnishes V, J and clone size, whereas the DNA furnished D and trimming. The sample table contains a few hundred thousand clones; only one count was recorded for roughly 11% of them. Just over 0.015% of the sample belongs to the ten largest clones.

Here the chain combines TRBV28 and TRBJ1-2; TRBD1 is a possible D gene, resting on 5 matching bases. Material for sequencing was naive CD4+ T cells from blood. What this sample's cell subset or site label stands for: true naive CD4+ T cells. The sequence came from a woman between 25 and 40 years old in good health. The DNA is TGTGCCAGCAGTTCGGGGGGTAAGATGGATGGCTACACCTTC. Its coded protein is CASSSGGKMDGYTF.